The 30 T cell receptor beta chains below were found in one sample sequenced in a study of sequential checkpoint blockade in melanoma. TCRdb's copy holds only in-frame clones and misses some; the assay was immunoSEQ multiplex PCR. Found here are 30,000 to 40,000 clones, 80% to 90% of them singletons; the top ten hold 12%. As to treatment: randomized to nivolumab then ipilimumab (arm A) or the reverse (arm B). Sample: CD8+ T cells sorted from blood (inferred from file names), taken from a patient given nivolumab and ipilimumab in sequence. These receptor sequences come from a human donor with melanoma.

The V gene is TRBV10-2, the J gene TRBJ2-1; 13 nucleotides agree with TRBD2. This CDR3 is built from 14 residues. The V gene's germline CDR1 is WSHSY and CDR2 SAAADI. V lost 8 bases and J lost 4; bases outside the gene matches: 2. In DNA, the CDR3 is TGCGCCAGCGAGGGACTAGCGGGATACAATGAGCAGTTCTTC. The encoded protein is CASEGLAGYNEQFF.

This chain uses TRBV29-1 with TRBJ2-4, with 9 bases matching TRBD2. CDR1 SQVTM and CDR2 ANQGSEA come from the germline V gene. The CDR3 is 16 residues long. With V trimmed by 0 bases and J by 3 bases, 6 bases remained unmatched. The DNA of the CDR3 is TGCAGCGTTGAAGATTCTAGCGGGATGGTCAAAAACATTCAGTACTTC. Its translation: CSVEDSSGMVKNIQYF.

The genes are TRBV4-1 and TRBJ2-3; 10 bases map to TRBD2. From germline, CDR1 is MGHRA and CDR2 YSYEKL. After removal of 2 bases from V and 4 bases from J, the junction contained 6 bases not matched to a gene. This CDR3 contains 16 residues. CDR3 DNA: TGCGCCAGCAGCCAAACAGCGGGAGGGCCGGCAGATACGCAGTATTTT. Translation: CASSQTAGGPADTQYF.

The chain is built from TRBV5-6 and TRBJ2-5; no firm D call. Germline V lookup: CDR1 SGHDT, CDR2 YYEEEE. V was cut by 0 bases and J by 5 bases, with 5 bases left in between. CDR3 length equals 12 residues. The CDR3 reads CASSLDLETQYF. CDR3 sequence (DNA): TGTGCCAGCAGCTTGGATCTGGAGACCCAGTACTTC.

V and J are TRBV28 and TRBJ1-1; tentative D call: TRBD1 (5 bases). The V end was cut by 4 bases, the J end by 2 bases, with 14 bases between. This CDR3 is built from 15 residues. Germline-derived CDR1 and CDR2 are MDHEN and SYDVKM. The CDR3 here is CASSYNPTGNTEAFF. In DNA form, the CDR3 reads TGTGCCAGCAGTTATAATCCTACAGGAAACACTGAAGCTTTCTTT.

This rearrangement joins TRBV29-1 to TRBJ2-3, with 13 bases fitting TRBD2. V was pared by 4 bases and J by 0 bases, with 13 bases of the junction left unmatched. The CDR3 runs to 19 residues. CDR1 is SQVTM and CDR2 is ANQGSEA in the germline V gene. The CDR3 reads CSVVIGGTSGVSSTDTQYF. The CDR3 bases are TGCAGCGTTGTCATCGGTGGGACTAGCGGGGTATCGAGCACAGATACGCAGTATTTT.

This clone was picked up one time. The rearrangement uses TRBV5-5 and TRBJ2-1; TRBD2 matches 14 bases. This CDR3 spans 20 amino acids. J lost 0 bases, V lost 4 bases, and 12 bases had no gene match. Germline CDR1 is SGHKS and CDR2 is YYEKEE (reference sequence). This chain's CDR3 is CASSKTQWGTSGSSYNEQFF. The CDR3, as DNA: TGTGCCAGCAGCAAAACCCAGTGGGGGACTAGCGGGAGCTCCTACAATGAGCAGTTCTTC.

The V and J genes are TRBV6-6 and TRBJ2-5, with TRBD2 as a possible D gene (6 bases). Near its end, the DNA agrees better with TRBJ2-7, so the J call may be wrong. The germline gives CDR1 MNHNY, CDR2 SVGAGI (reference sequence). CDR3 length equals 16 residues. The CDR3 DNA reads TGTGCCAGCACCACAGACCTTCGGGGGAGTCCCTACGAGCAGTACTTC. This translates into CASTTDLRGSPYEQYF.

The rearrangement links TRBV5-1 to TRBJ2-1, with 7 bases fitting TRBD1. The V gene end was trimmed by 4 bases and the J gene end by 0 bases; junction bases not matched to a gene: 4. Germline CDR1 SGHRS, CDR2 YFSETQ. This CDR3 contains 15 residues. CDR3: CASSTRDSSYNEQFF. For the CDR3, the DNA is TGCGCCAGCAGCACTCGGGACAGCTCCTACAATGAGCAGTTCTTC.

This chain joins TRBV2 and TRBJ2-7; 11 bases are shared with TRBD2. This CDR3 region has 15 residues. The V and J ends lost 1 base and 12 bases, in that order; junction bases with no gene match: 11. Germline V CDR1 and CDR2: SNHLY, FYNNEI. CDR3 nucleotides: TGTGCCAGCAGTGAAGGTCGACTAGCGGGACCAGGGCGGTACTTC. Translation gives CASSEGRLAGPGRYF.

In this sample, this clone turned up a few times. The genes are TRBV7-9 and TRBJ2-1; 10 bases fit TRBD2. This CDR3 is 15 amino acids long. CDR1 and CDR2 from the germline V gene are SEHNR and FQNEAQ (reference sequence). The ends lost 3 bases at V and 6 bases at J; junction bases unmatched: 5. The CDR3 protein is CASSLRSGRANEQFF. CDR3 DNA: TGTGCCAGCAGCTTGCGGAGCGGGAGGGCCAATGAGCAGTTCTTC.

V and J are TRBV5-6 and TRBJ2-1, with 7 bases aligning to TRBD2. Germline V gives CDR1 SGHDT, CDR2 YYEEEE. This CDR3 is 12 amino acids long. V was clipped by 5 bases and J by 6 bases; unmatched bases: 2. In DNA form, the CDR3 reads TGTGCCAGCAGGGGGAGGGGCAATGAGCAGTTCTTC. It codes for CASRGRGNEQFF.

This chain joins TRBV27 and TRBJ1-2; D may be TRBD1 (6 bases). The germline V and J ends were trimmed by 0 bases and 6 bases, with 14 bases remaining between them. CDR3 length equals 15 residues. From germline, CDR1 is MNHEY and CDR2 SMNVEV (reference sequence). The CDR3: CASSLSSGEINGYTF. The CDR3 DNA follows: TGTGCCAGCAGTTTATCGTCAGGGGAAATTAATGGCTACACCTTC.

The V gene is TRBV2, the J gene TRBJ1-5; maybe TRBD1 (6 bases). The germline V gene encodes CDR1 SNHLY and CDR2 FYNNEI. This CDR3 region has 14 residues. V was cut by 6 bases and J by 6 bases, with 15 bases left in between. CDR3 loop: CASRDGRGAQPQHF. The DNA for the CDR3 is TGTGCCAGCAGAGACGGACGGGGGGCTCAGCCCCAGCATTTT.

This CDR3 is CASRTGTGFHEQYV. CDR3 DNA: TGTGCCAGCAGGACCGGGACAGGGTTCCACGAGCAGTACGTC. The chain employs TRBV27 and TRBJ2-7; the match to TRBD1 covers 9 bases. The CDR3 consists of 14 residues. The V segment lost 6 bases and the J segment 5 bases; nucleotides outside the gene matches: 8. Germline values: CDR1 MNHEY, CDR2 SMNVEV (reference sequence).

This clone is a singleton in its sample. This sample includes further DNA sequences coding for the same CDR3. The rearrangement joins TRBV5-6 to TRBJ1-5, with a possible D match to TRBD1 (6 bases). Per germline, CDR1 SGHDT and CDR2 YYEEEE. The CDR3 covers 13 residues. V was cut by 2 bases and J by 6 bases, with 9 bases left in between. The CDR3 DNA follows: TGTGCCAGCAGCTTACAGGGAATTCAGCCCCAGCATTTT. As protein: CASSLQGIQPQHF.

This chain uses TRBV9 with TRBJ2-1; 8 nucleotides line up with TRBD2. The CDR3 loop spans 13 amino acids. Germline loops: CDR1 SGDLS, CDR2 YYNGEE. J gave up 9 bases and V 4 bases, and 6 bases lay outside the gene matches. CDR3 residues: CASSPLAGTEQFF. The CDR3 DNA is TGTGCCAGCAGCCCCTTAGCGGGAACTGAGCAGTTCTTC.

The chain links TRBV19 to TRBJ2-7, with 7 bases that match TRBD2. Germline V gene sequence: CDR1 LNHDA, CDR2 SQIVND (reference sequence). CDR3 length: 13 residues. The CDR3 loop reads CAWTRESSYEQYV. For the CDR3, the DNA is TGTGCATGGACTAGGGAGAGCTCCTACGAGCAGTACGTC.

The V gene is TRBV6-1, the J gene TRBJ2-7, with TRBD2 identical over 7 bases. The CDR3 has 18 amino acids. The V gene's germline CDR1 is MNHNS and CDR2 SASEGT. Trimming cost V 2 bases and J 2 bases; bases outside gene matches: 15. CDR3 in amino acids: CASSELEWLAETPYEQYF. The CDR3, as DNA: TGTGCCAGCAGTGAACTGGAGTGGCTAGCGGAGACCCCCTACGAGCAGTACTTC.

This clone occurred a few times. CDR3 amino acids: CAIRDDRTYEQYV. For the CDR3, the DNA is TGTGCCATCAGGGACGACAGGACCTACGAGCAGTACGTC. V is TRBV10-3 and J is TRBJ2-7; a possible D gene is TRBD1 (6 bases). Germline lookup yields CDR1 ENHRY and CDR2 SYGVKD. The CDR3 sequence is 13 residues long. V shed 6 bases and J shed 2 bases, with 11 bases lying between them.

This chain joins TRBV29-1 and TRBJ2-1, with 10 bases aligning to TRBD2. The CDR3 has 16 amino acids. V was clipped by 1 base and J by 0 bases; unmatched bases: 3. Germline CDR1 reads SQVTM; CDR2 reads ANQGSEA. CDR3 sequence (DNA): TGCAGCGTTGAAGGTGCTAGCGGGAGCTCCTACAATGAGCAGTTCTTC. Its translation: CSVEGASGSSYNEQFF.

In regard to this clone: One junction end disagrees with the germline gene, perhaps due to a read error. In DNA, the CDR3 is TGTGCTAGCAGCTTAGTGACAGCGGGAGGGGGTGAGCAGTTCTTC. Translated, it gives CASSLVTAGGGEQFF. This rearrangement joins TRBV7-7 to TRBJ2-1, with 10 bases identical to TRBD2. Germline-derived CDR1 and CDR2 are SSHAT and FNYEAQ (reference sequence). The CDR3 extends over 15 amino acids.

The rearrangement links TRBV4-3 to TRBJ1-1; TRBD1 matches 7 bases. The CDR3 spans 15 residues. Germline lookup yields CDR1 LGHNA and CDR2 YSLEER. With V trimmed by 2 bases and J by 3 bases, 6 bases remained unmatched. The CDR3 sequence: CASSQSRGSDTEAFF. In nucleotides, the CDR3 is TGCGCCAGCAGCCAAAGCAGGGGGTCGGACACTGAAGCTTTCTTT.

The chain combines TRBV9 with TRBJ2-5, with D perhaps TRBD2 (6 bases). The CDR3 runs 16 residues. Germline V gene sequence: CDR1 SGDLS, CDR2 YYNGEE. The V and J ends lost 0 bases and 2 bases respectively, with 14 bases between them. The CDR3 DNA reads TGTGCCAGCAGCGTAGGCGATAGCGGAGGTCAAGAGACCCAGTACTTC. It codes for CASSVGDSGGQETQYF.

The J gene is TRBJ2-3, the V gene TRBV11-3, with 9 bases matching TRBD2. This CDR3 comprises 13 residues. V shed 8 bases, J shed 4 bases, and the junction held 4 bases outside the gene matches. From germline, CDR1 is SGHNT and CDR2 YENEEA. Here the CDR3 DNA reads TGTGCCAGCGGACTAGCGAGCCCAGATACGCAGTATTTT. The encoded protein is CASGLASPDTQYF.

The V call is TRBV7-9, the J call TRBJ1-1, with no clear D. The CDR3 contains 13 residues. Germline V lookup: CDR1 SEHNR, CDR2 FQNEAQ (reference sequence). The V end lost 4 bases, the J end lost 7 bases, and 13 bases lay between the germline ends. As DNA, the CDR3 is TGTGCCAGCAGCTACGGGGTTGAGGTTGAAGCTTTCTTT. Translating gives CASSYGVEVEAFF. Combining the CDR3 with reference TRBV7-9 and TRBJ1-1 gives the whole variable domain DTGVSQNPRHKITKRGQNVTFRCDPISEHNRLYWYRQTLGQGPEFLTYFQNEAQLEKSRLLSDRFSAERPKGSFSTLEIQRTEQGDSAMYLCASSYGVEVEAFFGQGTRLTVV.

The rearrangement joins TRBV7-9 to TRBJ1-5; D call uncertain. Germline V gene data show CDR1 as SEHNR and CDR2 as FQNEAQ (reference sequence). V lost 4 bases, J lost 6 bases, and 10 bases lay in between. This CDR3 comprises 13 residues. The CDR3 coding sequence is TGTGCCAGCAGCTCGTACGGGAGTCAGCCCCAGCATTTT. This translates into CASSSYGSQPQHF.

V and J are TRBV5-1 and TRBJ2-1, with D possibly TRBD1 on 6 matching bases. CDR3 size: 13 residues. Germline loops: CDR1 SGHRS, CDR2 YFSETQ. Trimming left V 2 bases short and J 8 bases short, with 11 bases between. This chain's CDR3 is CASSLTGRDEQFF. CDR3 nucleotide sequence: TGCGCCAGCAGCTTAACAGGGCGGGATGAGCAGTTCTTC.

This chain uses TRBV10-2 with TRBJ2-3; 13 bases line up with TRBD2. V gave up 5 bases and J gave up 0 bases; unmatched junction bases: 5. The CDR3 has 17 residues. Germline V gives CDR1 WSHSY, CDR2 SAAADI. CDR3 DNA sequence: TGCGCCAGCAGTAGGACTAGCGGGAGAGGGAGCACAGATACGCAGTATTTT. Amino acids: CASSRTSGRGSTDTQYF.

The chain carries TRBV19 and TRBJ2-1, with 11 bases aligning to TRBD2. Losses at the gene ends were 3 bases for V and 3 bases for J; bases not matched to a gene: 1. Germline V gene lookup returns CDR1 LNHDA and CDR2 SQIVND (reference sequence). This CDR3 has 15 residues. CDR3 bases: TGTGCCAGTAGTATGACTAGCGGGGACTACAATGAGCAGTTCTTC. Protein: CASSMTSGDYNEQFF.